The following is a TCR beta chain sequence with its context. Its antigen remains unknown. This record comes from a study of neoadjuvant anti-PD-1 for oral cavity cancer. The germline V gene encodes CDR1 WNHNN and CDR2 SYGVQD (reference sequence). CDR3 size: 15 residues. Trimming shortened V by 0 bases and J by 4 bases, and 10 bases separated the two germline ends. Time point reported: after neoadjuvant nivolumab, at surgical resection. Cohort: HPV-negative, locally advanced oral cavity squamous cell carcinoma patients. Analysis of PBMCs was direct, with no culture step. Regarding the study as a whole: With three patients per group, TCR findings need larger cohorts.

Blood libraries mostly used approximately 450 ng genomic DNA, six replicates each. Only in-frame clones appear in the TCRdb table, and some are missing; sequencing was by immunoSEQ multiplex PCR. Of about 14,000 clones detected, nearly 70% appear once; the ten largest clones hold approximately 2.9%. This chain links TRBV10-1 with TRBJ2-1, with D possibly being TRBD2 (6 bases). The TCR sequence derives from a person aged 35 to 85 with oral cavity squamous cell carcinoma. The sample consisted of PBMCs, taken after nivolumab (anti-PD-1) treatment. The CDR3 here is CASSESGRGYNEQFF. The DNA for the CDR3 is TGCGCCAGCAGTGAGTCGGGACGGGGGTACAATGAGCAGTTCTTC.